The rows below give T cell receptor beta chains drawn from one sample of a study of blood T cells in healthy people across ages. TCRdb fed the 5' RACE reads into MiXCR, producing one record per CDR3 protein. The top ten hold about 23% of the sample, which has fewer than 2,000,000 distinct CDR3 sequences, about 39% seen once. Sequencing was done on a sample of blood. The receptors shown here come from a human donor in good health. Each CDR3 is given with its conserved first and last residue. The order of the fields is clone size, D gene, J gene, V gene, CDR3 DNA, CDR3 protein. A D gene is named only where the DNA matches it firmly. The size entry is marked missing in some rows and otherwise reads once, few, many or a size class.

size: -
D: -
J: TRBJ1-2
V: TRBV29-1
DNA: TGCAGCGTTCTAGACCCCTATGGCTACACCTTC
CDR3: CSVLDPYGYTF

size: few
D: -
J: TRBJ2-7
V: TRBV30
DNA: TGTGCCTGGAGTGTAGGCTGGGGCTACGAGCAGTACTTC
CDR3: CAWSVGWGYEQYF

size: -
D: TRBD2
J: TRBJ2-1
V: TRBV25-1
DNA: TGTGCCAGCGCCGGGACTAGCGGGGGGACCTCCTACAATGAGCAGTTCTTC
CDR3: CASAGTSGGTSYNEQFF

size: -
D: -
J: TRBJ2-5
V: TRBV10-3
DNA: TGTGCCATCAGTGAGGACCGGGGGTCGGGAGAGACCCAGTACTTC
CDR3: CAISEDRGSGETQYF

size: -
D: TRBD1
J: TRBJ2-1
V: TRBV13
DNA: TGTGCCAGCAGCATAGGGGGCCTACCTTACAATGAGCAGTTCTTC
CDR3: CASSIGGLPYNEQFF

size: few
D: -
J: TRBJ1-5
V: TRBV7-9
DNA: TGTGCCAGCAGCCCACCCGGGACGGAGAATCAGCCCCAGCATTTT
CDR3: CASSPPGTENQPQHF

size: -
D: TRBD2
J: TRBJ2-3
V: TRBV4-1
DNA: TGCGCCAGCAGACTACTAGCGACTAGCACAGATACGCAGTATTTT
CDR3: CASRLLATSTDTQYF

size: -
D: -
J: TRBJ2-2
V: TRBV7-9
DNA: TGTGCCAGCAGCTTAGTGGGCAGGCACACCGGGGAGCTGTTTTTT
CDR3: CASSLVGRHTGELFF

size: -
D: -
J: TRBJ2-4
V: TRBV7-2
DNA: TGTGCCAGCAGCTTGGATCAGGGCTCAAACATTCAGTACTTC
CDR3: CASSLDQGSNIQYF

size: -
D: TRBD2
J: TRBJ2-5
V: TRBV3-1
DNA: TGTGCCAGCAGCCAATCTAGCGGGGACCAAGGGACCCAGTACTTC
CDR3: CASSQSSGDQGTQYF

size: -
D: -
J: TRBJ2-7
V: TRBV10-3
DNA: TGTGCCATCAGTGATGCAGGGTTTGAAGCTTTTGGGCAGTACTTC
CDR3: CAISDAGFEAFGQYF

size: -
D: TRBD1
J: TRBJ1-2
V: TRBV2
DNA: TGTGCCAGCAGTGAAGAACGACAGGGTCCTTATGGCTACACCTTC
CDR3: CASSEERQGPYGYTF

size: -
D: -
J: TRBJ1-2
V: TRBV28
DNA: TGTGCCAGCAGTCCCCCGAGGGTTCATGGCTACACCTTC
CDR3: CASSPPRVHGYTF